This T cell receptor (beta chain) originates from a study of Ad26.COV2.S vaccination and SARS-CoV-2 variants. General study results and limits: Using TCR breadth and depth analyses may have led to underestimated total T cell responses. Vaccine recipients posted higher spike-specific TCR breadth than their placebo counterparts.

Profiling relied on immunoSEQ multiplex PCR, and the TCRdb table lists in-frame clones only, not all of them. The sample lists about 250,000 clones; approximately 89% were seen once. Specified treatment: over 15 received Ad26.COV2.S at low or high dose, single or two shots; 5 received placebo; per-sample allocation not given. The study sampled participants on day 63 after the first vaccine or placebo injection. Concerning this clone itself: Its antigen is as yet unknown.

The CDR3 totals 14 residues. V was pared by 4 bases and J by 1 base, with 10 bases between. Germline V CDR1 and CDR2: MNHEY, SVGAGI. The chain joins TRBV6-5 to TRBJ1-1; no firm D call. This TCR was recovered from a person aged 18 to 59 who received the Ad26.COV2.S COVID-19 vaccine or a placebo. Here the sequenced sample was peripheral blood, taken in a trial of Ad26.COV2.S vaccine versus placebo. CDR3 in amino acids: CASSFRAENTEAFF. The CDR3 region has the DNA TGTGCCAGCAGTTTTCGGGCGGAGAACACTGAAGCTTTCTTT.